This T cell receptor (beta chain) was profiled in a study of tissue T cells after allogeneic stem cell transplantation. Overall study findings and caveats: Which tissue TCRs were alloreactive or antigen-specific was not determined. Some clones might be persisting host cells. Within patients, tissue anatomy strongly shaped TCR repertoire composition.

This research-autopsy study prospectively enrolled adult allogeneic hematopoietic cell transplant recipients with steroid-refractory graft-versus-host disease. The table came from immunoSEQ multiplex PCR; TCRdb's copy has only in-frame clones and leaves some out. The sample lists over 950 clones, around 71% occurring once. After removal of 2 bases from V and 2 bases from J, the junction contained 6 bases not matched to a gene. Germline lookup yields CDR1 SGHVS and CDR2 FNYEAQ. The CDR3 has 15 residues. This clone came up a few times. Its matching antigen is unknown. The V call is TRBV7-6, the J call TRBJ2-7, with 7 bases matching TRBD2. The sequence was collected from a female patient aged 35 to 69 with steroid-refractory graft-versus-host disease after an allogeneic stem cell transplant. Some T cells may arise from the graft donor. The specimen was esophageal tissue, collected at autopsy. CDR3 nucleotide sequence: TGTGCCAGCAGCTTAACCGAAAGCGGGACCTACGAGCAGTACTTC. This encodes CASSLTESGTYEQYF. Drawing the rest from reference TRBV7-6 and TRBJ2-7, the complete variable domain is GAGVSQSPRYKVTKRGQDVALRCDPISGHVSLYWYRQALGQGPEFLTYFNYEAQQDKSGLPNDRFSAERPEGSISTLTIQRTEQRDSAMYRCASSLTESGTYEQYFGPGTRLTVT.